What follows describes a single T cell receptor (beta chain). Its antigen is as yet unknown. This sample was included in a study of OX40 agonist ivuxolimab in advanced cancers. Study details: Clinicians treated patients with ivuxolimab, an agonistic anti-OX40 (CD134) antibody.

Findings of the study overall: At 0.1 to 3.0 mg/kg, CD4+ and CD8+ blood T cells expanded clonally by week 6.

Repertoires were generated with immunoSEQ multiplex PCR, while TCRdb's copy carries only in-frame clones and drops some. This sample has 90,000 to 100,000 clones; about four fifths occur once, and the top ten carry roughly 1.5%. Germline loops: CDR1 MNHNY, CDR2 SVGAGI (reference sequence). The V end lost 2 bases, the J end lost 10 bases, and 8 bases lay between the germline ends. This CDR3 spans 11 amino acids. Blood got drawn at baseline, again on cycle 4 day 1, and then on cycle 7 day 1. This clonotype originated in an adult with an advanced solid tumor such as melanoma, head and neck, liver or kidney cancer. This chain uses TRBV6-6 with TRBJ1-1; D is uncertain. The specimen was CD4+ or CD8+ T cells sorted from blood, collected in a trial of the OX40 agonist ivuxolimab. The CDR3 DNA reads as TGTGCCAGCAGTTACAGCCGGGGAGCTTTCTTT. This translates into CASSYSRGAFF.